The entry that follows covers one T cell receptor (beta chain) sequence. What it binds is unknown. This sample was taken from a study of post-analysis software for immune sequencing data. Turning to the study itself: Clinical courses comprised relapsing-remitting, secondary progressive and progressive-relapsing multiple sclerosis. Study results and caveats: The study found significantly lower normalized Chao1 diversity in multiple sclerosis patients than in controls. With F measure, samples from one preparation batch clustered together strongly. About five TRBV segments were more frequent in patients than controls; TRBV5-6, TRBV5-1 and TRBV20-1 belonged to this group.

Per the germline V gene, CDR1 is MNHEY and CDR2 is SVGEGT. The ends were cut back, 2 bases at V and 13 bases at J, with 12 bases in the middle. This CDR3 region has 12 residues. Every TCR beta cDNA library bore unique molecular identifiers. The yield from approximately 1 to 10 million T cells was roughly 500,000 cDNA molecules in total. TCRdb redid the calling of the PCR reads with MiXCR, one entry per CDR3 protein. The sample lists 350,000 to 500,000 distinct CDR3 sequences; over 30% were seen once. The sequence was obtained from a girl aged 2 to 10 with multiple sclerosis. This chain uses TRBV6-2 or TRBV6-3 with TRBJ2-4; D unresolved. Sequencing input: blood. In nucleotides, the CDR3 is TGTGCCAGCAGTTACGCCAAGCCGGAGCAGTACTTC. Residues: CASSYAKPEQYF.